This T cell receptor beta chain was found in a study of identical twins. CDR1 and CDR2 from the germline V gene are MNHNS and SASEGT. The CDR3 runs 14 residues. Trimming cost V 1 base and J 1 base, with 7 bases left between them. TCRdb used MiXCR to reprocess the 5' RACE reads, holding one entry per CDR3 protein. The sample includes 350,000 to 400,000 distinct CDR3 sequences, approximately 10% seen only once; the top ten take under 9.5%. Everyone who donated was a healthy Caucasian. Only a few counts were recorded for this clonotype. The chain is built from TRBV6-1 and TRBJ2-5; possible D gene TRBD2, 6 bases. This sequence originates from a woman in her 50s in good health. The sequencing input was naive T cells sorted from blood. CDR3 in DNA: TGTGCCAGCAGTGAAGTGGGGGGCCAAGAGACCCAGTACTTC. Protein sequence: CASSEVGGQETQYF.